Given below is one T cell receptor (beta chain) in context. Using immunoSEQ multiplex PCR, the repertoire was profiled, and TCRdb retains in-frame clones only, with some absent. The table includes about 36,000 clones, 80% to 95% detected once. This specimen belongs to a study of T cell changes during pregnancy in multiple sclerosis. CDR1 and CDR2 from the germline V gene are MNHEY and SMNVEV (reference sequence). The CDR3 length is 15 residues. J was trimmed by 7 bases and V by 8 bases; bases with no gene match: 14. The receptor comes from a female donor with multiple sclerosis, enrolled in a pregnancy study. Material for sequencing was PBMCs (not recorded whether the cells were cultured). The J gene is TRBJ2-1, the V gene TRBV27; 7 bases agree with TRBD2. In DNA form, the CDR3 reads TGTGCCAGCCGACTGCACTGGCGGGAGCGGAATGAGCAGTTCTTC. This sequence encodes CASRLHWRERNEQFF.